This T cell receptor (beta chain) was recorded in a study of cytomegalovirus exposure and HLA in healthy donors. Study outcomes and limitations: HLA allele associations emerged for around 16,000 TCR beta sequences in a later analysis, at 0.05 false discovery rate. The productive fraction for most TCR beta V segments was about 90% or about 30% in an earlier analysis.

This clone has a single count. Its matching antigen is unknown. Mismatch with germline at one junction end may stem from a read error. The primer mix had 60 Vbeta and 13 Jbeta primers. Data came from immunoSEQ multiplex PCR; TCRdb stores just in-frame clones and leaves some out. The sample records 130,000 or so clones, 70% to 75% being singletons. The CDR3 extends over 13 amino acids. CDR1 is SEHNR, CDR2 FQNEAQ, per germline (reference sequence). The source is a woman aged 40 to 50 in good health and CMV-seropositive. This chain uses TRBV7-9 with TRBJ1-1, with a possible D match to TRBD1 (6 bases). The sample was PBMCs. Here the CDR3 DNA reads TGTTCCAGCAGCCGCACAGGGTTTACTGAAGCTTTCTTT. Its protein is CSSSRTGFTEAFF. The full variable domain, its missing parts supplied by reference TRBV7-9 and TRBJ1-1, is DTGVSQNPRHKITKRGQNVTFRCDPISEHNRLYWYRQTLGQGPEFLTYFQNEAQLEKSRLLSDRFSAERPKGSFSTLEIQRTEQGDSAMYLCSSSRTGFTEAFFGQGTRLTVV.